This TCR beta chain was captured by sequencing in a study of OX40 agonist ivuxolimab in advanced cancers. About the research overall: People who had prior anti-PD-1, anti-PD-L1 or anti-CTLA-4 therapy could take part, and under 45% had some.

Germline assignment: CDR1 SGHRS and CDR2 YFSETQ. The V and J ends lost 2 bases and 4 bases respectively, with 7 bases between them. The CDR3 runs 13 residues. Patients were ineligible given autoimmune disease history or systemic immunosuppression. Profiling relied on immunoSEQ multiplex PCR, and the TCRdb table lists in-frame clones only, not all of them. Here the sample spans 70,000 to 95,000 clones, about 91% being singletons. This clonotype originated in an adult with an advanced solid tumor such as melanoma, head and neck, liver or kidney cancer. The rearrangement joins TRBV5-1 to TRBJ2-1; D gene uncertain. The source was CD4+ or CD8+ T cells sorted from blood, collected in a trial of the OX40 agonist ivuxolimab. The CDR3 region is CASSFDLYNEQFF. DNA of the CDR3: TGCGCCAGCAGCTTCGACTTGTACAATGAGCAGTTCTTC.